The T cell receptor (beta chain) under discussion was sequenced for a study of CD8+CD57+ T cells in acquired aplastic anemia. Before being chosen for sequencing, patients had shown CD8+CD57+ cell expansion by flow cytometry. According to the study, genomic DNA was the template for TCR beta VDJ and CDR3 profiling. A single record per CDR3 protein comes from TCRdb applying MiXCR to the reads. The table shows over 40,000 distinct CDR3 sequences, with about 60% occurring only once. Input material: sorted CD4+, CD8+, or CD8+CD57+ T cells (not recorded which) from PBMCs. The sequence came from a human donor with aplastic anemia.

The CDR3 DNA reads as TGTGCCAGCAGTTTCCCGAGGACACTGACCACGAATTTCTATGGCTACACCTTC. Protein: CASSFPRTLTTNFYGYTF. This chain joins TRBV28 and TRBJ1-2, with D perhaps matching TRBD1 (5 bases). The V end lost 3 bases, the J end lost 4 bases, and 24 bases lay between the germline ends. CDR3 length equals 18 residues. CDR1 is MDHEN, CDR2 SYDVKM, per germline.